This TCR beta chain was captured by sequencing in a study of T cells expressing NK-cell markers. On the study more broadly: CD3+CD56+NKG2C+, CD3+CD56+NKG2C- and CD3+CD56-NKG2C+ T cells, once sorted, supplied the TCR beta repertoires.

Germline CDR1 and CDR2: SGHTA and FQGNSA. The CDR3 extends over 15 amino acids. Study results and caveats: One observes that, in a handful of donors, these clonotypes were also the leading ones within the CD3+CD56-NKG2C+ fraction.

Concerning this clonotype: Its antigen is undetermined.

The TCR beta cDNA came from 5'RACE template switching with UMIs. From its re-call of the 5' RACE reads, TCRdb lists each CDR3 protein once, without DNA. This table lists about 260,000 distinct CDR3 sequences. The V call is TRBV7-2, the J call TRBJ2-3; TCRdb selects TRBD1, and the lack of DNA leaves this call unchecked. The sequenced material came from blood T cells: a sorted CD56 or NKG2C T cell subset, CD4+ or CD8+ T cells, or bulk PBMC T cells (not recorded which). This TCR was sampled from a man aged 18 to 30 in good health. The CDR3 loop is CASSFKQGQTDTQYF.